A single sample is the source of the 2 T cell receptor beta chains below, sequenced in a study of human T cells and chemical hapten exposure. Time point indicated: patch test 1, 2 weeks after DPC sensitization. The treatment here: therapeutic diphenylcyclopropenone sensitization with weekly scalp DPC. TCRdb used MiXCR to reprocess the RACE reads, holding one entry per CDR3 protein. The sample lists 95,000 to 100,000 distinct CDR3 sequences; about an eighth were seen once. Specimen: whole blood, collected in connection with sensitization to the hapten diphenylcyclopropenone (DPC). The receptors derive from a woman in her 40s with alopecia areata. Some clones in this sample may be carry-over from other donors' samples.

This clonotype was counted ten times or more. V usage is TRBV2 and J usage is TRBJ2-1, with D perhaps matching TRBD1 or TRBD2 (5 bases each). CDR3 length: 13 amino acids. Per the germline V gene, CDR1 is SNHLY and CDR2 is FYNNEI. The germline V and J ends were trimmed by 10 bases and 12 bases, with 22 bases remaining between them. The CDR3 loop is CATGDGEWGVQFF. The CDR3 DNA reads TGTGCCACTGGGGACGGCGAGTGGGGTGTGCAGTTCTTC.

There are a few counts of this clonotype. The chain has TRBV18 and TRBJ2-5; 10 nucleotides align to TRBD1. Germline V gene data show CDR1 as KGHSH and CDR2 as LQKENI. The CDR3 has 15 amino acids. With 3 bases clipped from V and 5 bases from J, the junction kept 6 bases outside the gene matches. The CDR3 nucleotides read TGTGCCAGCTCACCCTTCTCGGACAGGGGGGAGACCCAGTACTTC. Amino acids: CASSPFSDRGETQYF.